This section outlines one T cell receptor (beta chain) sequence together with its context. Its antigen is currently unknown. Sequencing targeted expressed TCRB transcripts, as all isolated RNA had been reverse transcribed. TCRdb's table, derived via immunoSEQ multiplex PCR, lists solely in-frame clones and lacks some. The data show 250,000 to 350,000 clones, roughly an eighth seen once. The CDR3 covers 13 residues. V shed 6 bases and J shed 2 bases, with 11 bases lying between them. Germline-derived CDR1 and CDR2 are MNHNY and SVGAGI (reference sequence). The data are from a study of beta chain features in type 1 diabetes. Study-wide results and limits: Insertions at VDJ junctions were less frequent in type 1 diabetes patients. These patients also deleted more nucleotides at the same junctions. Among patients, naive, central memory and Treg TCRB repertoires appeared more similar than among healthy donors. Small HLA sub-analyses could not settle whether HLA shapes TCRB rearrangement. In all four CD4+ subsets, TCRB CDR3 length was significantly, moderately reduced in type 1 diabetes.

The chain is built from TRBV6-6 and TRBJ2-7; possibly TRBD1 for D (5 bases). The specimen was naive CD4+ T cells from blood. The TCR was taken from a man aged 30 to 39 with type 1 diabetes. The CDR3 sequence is CASRTTATYEQYF. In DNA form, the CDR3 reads TGTGCCAGCAGGACGACAGCGACCTACGAGCAGTACTTC.